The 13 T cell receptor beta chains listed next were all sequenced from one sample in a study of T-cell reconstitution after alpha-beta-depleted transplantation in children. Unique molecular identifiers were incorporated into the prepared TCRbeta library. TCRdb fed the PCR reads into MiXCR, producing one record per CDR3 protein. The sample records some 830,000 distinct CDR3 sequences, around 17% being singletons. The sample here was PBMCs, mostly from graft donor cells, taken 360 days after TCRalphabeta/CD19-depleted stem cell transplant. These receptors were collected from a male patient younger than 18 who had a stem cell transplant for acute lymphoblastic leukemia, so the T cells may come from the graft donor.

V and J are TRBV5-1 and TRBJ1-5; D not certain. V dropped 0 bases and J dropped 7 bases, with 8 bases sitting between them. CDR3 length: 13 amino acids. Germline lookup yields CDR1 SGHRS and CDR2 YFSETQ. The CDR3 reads CASSLALGQPQHF. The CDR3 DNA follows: TGCGCCAGCAGCTTGGCCTTGGGGCAGCCCCAGCATTTT.

The DNA of the CDR3 is TGTGCCAGCAGTTCCAACCCAAGGGTTACAGATACGCAGTATTTT. This codes for CASSSNPRVTDTQYF. The gene calls are TRBV28 and TRBJ2-3; D gene uncertain. Looked up from germline, CDR1 is MDHEN and CDR2 is SYDVKM. V was shortened by 4 bases and J by 3 bases, with 14 bases between the two germline ends. The CDR3 spans 15 residues.

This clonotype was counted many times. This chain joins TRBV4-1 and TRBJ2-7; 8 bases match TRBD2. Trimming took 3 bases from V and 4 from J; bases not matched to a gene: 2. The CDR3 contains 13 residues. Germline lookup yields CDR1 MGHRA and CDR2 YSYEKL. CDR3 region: CASSQGLVYEQYF. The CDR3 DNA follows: TGCGCCAGCAGCCAGGGACTAGTGTACGAGCAGTACTTC.

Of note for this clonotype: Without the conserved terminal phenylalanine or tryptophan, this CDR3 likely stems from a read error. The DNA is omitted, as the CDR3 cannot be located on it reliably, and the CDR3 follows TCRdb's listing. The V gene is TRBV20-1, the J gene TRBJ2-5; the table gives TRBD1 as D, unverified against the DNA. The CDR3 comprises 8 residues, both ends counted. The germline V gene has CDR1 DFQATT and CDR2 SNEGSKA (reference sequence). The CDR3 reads CSATIGTV.

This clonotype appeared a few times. CDR3 coding DNA: TGTGCCAGCAGCTTAAGTGTGGTCGGTTCTGAGCAGTTCTTC. Encoded protein: CASSLSVVGSEQFF. This chain links TRBV7-8 with TRBJ2-1; D remains ambiguous. The germline CDR1 and CDR2 sequences are SGHVS and FQNEAQ. This CDR3 region has 14 residues. The ends were cut back, 2 bases at V and 9 bases at J, with 14 bases in the middle.

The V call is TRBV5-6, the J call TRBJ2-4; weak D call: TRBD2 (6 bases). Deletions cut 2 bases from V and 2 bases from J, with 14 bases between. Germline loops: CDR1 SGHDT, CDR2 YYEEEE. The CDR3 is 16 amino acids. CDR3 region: CASSFGFGGPKNIQYF. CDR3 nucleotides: TGTGCCAGCAGCTTCGGGTTCGGGGGTCCCAAAAACATTCAGTACTTC.

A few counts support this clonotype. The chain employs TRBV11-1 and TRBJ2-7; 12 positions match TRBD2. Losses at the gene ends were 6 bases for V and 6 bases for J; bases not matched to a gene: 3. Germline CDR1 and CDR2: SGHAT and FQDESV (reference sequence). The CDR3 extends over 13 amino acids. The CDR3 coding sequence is TGTGCCAGCAGGACTAGCGGGAGTTTCGAGCAGTACTTC. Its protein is CASRTSGSFEQYF.

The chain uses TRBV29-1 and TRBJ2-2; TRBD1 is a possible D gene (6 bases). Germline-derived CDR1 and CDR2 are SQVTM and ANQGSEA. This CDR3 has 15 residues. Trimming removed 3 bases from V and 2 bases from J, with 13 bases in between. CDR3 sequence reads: CSVDSTGSNTGELFF. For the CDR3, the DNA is TGCAGCGTTGATTCAACAGGGTCTAACACCGGGGAGCTGTTTTTT.

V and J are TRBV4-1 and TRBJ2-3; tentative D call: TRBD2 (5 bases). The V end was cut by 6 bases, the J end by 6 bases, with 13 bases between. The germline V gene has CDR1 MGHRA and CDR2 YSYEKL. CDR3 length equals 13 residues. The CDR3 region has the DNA TGCGCCAGCAGACACATACTAGATGATACGCAGTATTTT. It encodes CASRHILDDTQYF.

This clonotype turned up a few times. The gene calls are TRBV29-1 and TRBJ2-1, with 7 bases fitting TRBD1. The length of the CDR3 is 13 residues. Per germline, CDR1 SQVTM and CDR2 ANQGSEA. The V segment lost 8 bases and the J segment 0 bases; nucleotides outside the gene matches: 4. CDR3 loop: CSIGTDSYNEQFF. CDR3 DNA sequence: TGCAGCATAGGGACAGACTCCTACAATGAGCAGTTCTTC.

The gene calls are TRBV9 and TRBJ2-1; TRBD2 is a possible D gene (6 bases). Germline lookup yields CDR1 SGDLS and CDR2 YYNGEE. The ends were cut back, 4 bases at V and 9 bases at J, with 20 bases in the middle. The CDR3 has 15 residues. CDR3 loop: CASSKSGSSDVEQFF. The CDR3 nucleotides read TGTGCCAGCAGCAAAAGCGGGTCTAGCGACGTTGAGCAGTTCTTC.

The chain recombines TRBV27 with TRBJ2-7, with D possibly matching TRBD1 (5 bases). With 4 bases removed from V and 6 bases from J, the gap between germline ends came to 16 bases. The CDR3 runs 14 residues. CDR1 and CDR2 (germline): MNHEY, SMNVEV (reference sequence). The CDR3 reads CASSSLLQGGEQYF. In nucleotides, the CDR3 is TGTGCCAGCAGTTCCCTACTCCAGGGTGGCGAGCAGTACTTC.

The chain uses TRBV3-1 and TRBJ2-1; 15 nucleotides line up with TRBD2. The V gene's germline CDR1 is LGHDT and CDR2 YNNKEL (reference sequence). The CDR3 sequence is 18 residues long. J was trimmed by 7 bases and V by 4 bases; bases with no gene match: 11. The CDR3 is CASSPGLAGGPVMNEQFF. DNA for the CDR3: TGTGCCAGCAGCCCCGGACTAGCGGGAGGGCCAGTAATGAATGAGCAGTTCTTC.